Below are 21 T cell receptor beta chains sequenced from a single sample in a study of shared clonotypes between healthy human individuals. Here immunoSEQ multiplex PCR was the method, and the copy in TCRdb shows in-frame clones only, minus some. The sample carries roughly 2.2 million clones, 85% to 95% recorded once. Sample: naive CD4+ T cells from PBMCs. Described subset: CD45RA+ positively selected. The receptors were sampled from a man aged 18 to 29 in good health. Some clones in this sample may be carry-over from other donors' samples.

This chain connects TRBV5-5 to TRBJ2-5; D not certain. CDR3 length: 13 residues. Between the trimmed V and J ends, which lost 0 bases and 5 bases, there was a span of 8 bases. CDR1 and CDR2 (germline): SGHKS, YYEKEE (reference sequence). The CDR3 reads CASSLEASETQYF. The CDR3 nucleotides are TGTGCCAGCAGCTTGGAGGCATCGGAGACCCAGTACTTC.

The chain joins TRBV7-3 to TRBJ2-3, with a tentative D call TRBD1 (6 bases). CDR1 and CDR2 (germline): SGHTA, FQGTGA. Trimming took 6 bases from V and 1 from J, leaving 14 bases between them. The CDR3 is made up of 15 amino acids. CDR3 sequence: CASSPGASRTDTQYF. DNA for the CDR3: TGTGCCAGCAGTCCAGGGGCCTCCCGCACAGATACGCAGTATTTT. The variable domain in full, completed from reference TRBV7-3 and TRBJ2-3, reads GAGVSQTPSNKVTEKGKYVELRCDPISGHTALYWYRQSLGQGPEFLIYFQGTGAADDSGLPNDRFFAVRPEGSVSTLKIQRTERGDSAVYLCASSPGASRTDTQYFGPGTRLTVL.

Of note for this clone: Additional DNA sequences in this sample encode the identical CDR3. The J gene is TRBJ1-1, the V gene TRBV5-1; no reliable D call. The V end was cut by 0 bases, the J end by 0 bases, with 9 bases between. Germline assignment: CDR1 SGHRS and CDR2 YFSETQ. The CDR3 is made up of 15 amino acids. The chain's CDR3 is CASSLAWGMNTEAFF. The DNA of the CDR3 is TGCGCCAGCAGCTTGGCTTGGGGAATGAACACTGAAGCTTTCTTT.

For this clone: The sample holds other DNA sequences that translate to the same CDR3. The chain employs TRBV29-1 and TRBJ1-5; D possibly corresponds to TRBD1 (6 bases). Trimming removed 5 bases at V and 7 bases at J, with 15 bases between. The CDR3 has 13 amino acids. The germline V gene encodes CDR1 SQVTM and CDR2 ANQGSEA. The CDR3 protein is CSVQQGSGQPQHF. DNA for the CDR3: TGCAGCGTTCAGCAGGGGAGCGGCCAGCCCCAGCATTTT.

The table lists this clone with a few counts. The CDR3 DNA reads TGTGCCAGCAGCGGGTTACCAGGCCAGCCCCAGCATTTT. Its translation is CASSGLPGQPQHF. The genes are TRBV6-5 and TRBJ1-5; D remains ambiguous. The germline CDR1 and CDR2 sequences are MNHEY and SVGAGI. The CDR3 loop spans 13 amino acids. V was clipped by 6 bases and J by 7 bases, with 13 bases between them.

This clone was counted a single time. The rearrangement links TRBV6-6 to TRBJ2-1; 11 bases line up with TRBD2. The junction had 5 bases not matched to a gene; V was cut back by 6 bases and J by 4 bases. Germline V lookup: CDR1 MNHNY, CDR2 SVGAGI (reference sequence). The CDR3 has 15 amino acids. CDR3 in DNA: TGTGCCAGCAGGCCTCTAGCGGGGGGATACAATGAGCAGTTCTTC. The encoded protein is CASRPLAGGYNEQFF.

This chain connects TRBV19 to TRBJ1-4, with unresolved D. Germline V gene sequence: CDR1 LNHDA, CDR2 SQIVND (reference sequence). The CDR3 contains 13 residues. The ends were cut back, 7 bases at V and 2 bases at J, with 8 bases in the middle. CDR3 in DNA: TGTGCCAGTATTGACGGGACTAATGAAAAACTGTTTTTT. It is translated as CASIDGTNEKLFF. The entire variable domain, with the rest obtained from reference TRBV19 and TRBJ1-4, is as follows: DGGITQSPKYLFRKEGQNVTLSCEQNLNHDAMYWYRQDPGQGLRLIYYSQIVNDFQKGDIAEGYSVSREKKESFPLTVTSAQKNPTAFYLCASIDGTNEKLFFGSGTQLSVL.

The chain is built from TRBV11-2 and TRBJ2-7; 7 bases fit TRBD1. CDR3 size: 15 residues. V lost 5 bases to trimming and J lost 5 bases; unmatched junction nucleotides: 12. Germline V gives CDR1 SGHAT, CDR2 FQNNGV. CDR3 nucleotides: TGTGCCAGCAGCCCCCTGACAGGGAGTATTCACGAGCAGTACTTC. As protein: CASSPLTGSIHEQYF.

The V gene is TRBV18, the J gene TRBJ2-1; 7 bases are a match to TRBD1. CDR3 size: 13 residues. After removal of 4 bases from V and 9 bases from J, the junction contained 6 bases not matched to a gene. Germline CDR1 and CDR2: KGHSH and LQKENI. The CDR3 loop reads CASSLDRAGEQFF. CDR3 nucleotide sequence: TGTGCCAGCTCACTAGACAGGGCGGGTGAGCAGTTCTTC.

Note on this clone: Other DNA sequences within the sample encode an identical CDR3. The J gene is TRBJ1-1, the V gene TRBV5-1, with D possibly being TRBD1 (5 bases). From germline, CDR1 is SGHRS and CDR2 YFSETQ. The CDR3 has 14 amino acids. V was clipped by 0 bases and J by 0 bases, with 6 bases between them. CDR3 sequence reads: CASSLVGVNTEAFF. DNA of the CDR3: TGCGCCAGCAGCTTGGTAGGGGTGAACACTGAAGCTTTCTTT.

The gene calls are TRBV7-9 and TRBJ2-3, with D hard to call. The CDR3 consists of 15 residues. The germline CDR1 and CDR2 sequences are SEHNR and FQNEAQ (reference sequence). The V gene lost 4 bases and the J gene lost 1 base, with 12 bases spanning the gap. The CDR3 spells CASSSRTGGTDTQYF. CDR3 sequence (DNA): TGTGCCAGCAGCTCCCGGACGGGTGGCACAGATACGCAGTATTTT.

V is TRBV29-1 and J is TRBJ1-1, with D unclear. This CDR3 has 14 amino acids. With 0 bases removed from V and 4 bases from J, the gap between germline ends came to 12 bases. CDR1 is SQVTM and CDR2 is ANQGSEA in the germline V gene. The CDR3 region has the DNA TGCAGCGTTGAAGATCGGGGTGTTCTCACTGAAGCTTTCTTT. Translating it yields CSVEDRGVLTEAFF.

The CDR3 loop reads CASSAGQLAFF. The CDR3 region has the DNA TGTGCCAGCAGCGCGGGACAGCTAGCTTTCTTT. The chain joins TRBV2 to TRBJ1-1; 7 bases align to TRBD1. Germline CDR1 SNHLY, CDR2 FYNNEI. The length of the CDR3 is 11 residues. Trimming removed 6 bases from V and 10 bases from J; junction bases left unmatched: 5.

The rearrangement links TRBV19 to TRBJ2-5, with D unresolved. The CDR3 contains 14 residues. Looked up from germline, CDR1 is LNHDA and CDR2 is SQIVND (reference sequence). Trimming shortened V by 3 bases and J by 5 bases, and 13 bases separated the two germline ends. Here the CDR3 reads CASSISQPRETQYF. CDR3 DNA: TGTGCCAGTAGTATTTCCCAGCCCCGCGAGACCCAGTACTTC.

Concerning this clone itself: Different DNA sequences within this sample yield the same CDR3. V and J are TRBV18 and TRBJ2-3; unclear D gene. There are 12 residues in the CDR3. V was shortened by 6 bases and J by 4 bases, with 8 bases between the two germline ends. CDR1 KGHSH and CDR2 LQKENI come from the germline V gene. The chain's CDR3 is CASSPKADTQYF. In nucleotides, the CDR3 is TGTGCCAGCTCGCCCAAGGCAGATACGCAGTATTTT.

Concerning this clone itself: Additional DNA sequences in this sample encode the identical CDR3. J is TRBJ1-5 and V is TRBV9; TRBD1 matches at 7 bases. The CDR3 spans 15 residues. The V segment lost 0 bases and the J segment 4 bases; nucleotides outside the gene matches: 4. CDR1 is SGDLS, CDR2 YYNGEE, per germline. The CDR3 loop is CASSVVGDSNQPQHF. CDR3 sequence (DNA): TGTGCCAGCAGCGTAGTGGGGGACAGTAATCAGCCCCAGCATTTT.

This chain joins TRBV28 and TRBJ2-1; 11 bases map to TRBD2. This CDR3 spans 15 amino acids. With V trimmed by 7 bases and J by 3 bases, 5 bases remained unmatched. Germline assignment: CDR1 MDHEN and CDR2 SYDVKM. CDR3 coding DNA: TGTGCCAGCACTGTAACTAGCGGGAGCTACAATGAGCAGTTCTTC. It encodes CASTVTSGSYNEQFF.

The chain is built from TRBV6-5 and TRBJ2-3; possibly TRBD1 for D (5 bases). Germline V lookup: CDR1 MNHEY, CDR2 SVGAGI. The CDR3 covers 14 residues. The V end was cut by 4 bases, the J end by 5 bases, with 13 bases between. The CDR3 region is CASSFVPQGDTQYF. CDR3 DNA: TGTGCCAGCAGTTTTGTCCCTCAGGGAGATACGCAGTATTTT.

The chain joins TRBV9 to TRBJ2-4, with D hard to call. Deletions cut 0 bases from V and 0 bases from J, with 10 bases between. Looked up from germline, CDR1 is SGDLS and CDR2 is YYNGEE. The CDR3 has 16 amino acids. CDR3 DNA sequence: TGTGCCAGCAGCGTAGGCCAGGAACTAGCCAAAAACATTCAGTACTTC. Amino acid sequence: CASSVGQELAKNIQYF.

This chain uses TRBV5-1 with TRBJ2-1; TRBD2 matches at 7 bases. Germline values: CDR1 SGHRS, CDR2 YFSETQ. This CDR3 comprises 16 residues. The V gene end was trimmed by 1 base and the J gene end by 4 bases; junction bases not matched to a gene: 8. CDR3 region: CASSLWAGAGYNEQFF. The CDR3 DNA reads as TGCGCCAGCAGCTTGTGGGCGGGAGCGGGATACAATGAGCAGTTCTTC. The variable domain in full, with the rest retrieved from reference TRBV5-1 and TRBJ2-1, is KAGVTQTPRYLIKTRGQQVTLSCSPISGHRSVSWYQQTPGQGLQFLFEYFSETQRNKGNFPGRFSGRQFSNSRSEMNVSTLELGDSALYLCASSLWAGAGYNEQFFGPGTRLTVL.

The genes are TRBV14 and TRBJ2-4; D not resolved. This CDR3 spans 15 amino acids. Trimming cost V 5 bases and J 6 bases, with 17 bases left between them. Per the germline V gene, CDR1 is SGHDN and CDR2 is FVKESK. CDR3 loop: CASSKWSPPGNIQYF. The CDR3 region has the DNA TGTGCCAGCAGCAAATGGAGCCCGCCCGGAAACATTCAGTACTTC.